Below, one T cell receptor (beta chain) is given with its context. Its binding antigen is unknown. The record has no base qualities; no much larger clone is one base away. This specimen includes other DNA sequences encoding the same CDR3. The data were taken from a study of T cell clonotyping in hematopoietic cell transplantation (dated by TCRdb to about 2021). Looking at the study overall: In the study, more than 130 blood samples were gathered from 35 consecutive transplant recipients and their related donors. Recruitment of patients ran from September 2015 to early 2017, and follow-up continued until late 2020 or until death.

The germline V gene (reference sequence) yields GTSNPN for CDR1 and SVGIG for CDR2. Including the terminal cysteine and phenylalanine, the CDR3 comprises 11 residues. Only the CDR3 portion is preserved as DNA: 33 bases, with reading frame beginning at the first base. Cut back by 2 bases and 5 bases, the V and J ends lie 6 bases apart. In light of the paper, this sample's time point label describes: 180 days after allo-HCT. Blood samples were obtained from recipients approximately 28 days before transplant and at days 30, 100 and 180 after transplant. Using Nuclei Lysis Solution, genomic DNA was extracted from unfractionated peripheral blood mononuclear cells that were either fresh or cryopreserved. What the authors observed across the whole study: Broader TCR repertoire diversity after transplant was predicted by Inverse Simpson Index values from donors and from recipients before transplant. Sample size was limited, and cells were not sorted, so CD4 and CD8 repertoire contributions could not be separated. Overlap with donor repertoires was found for only a small fraction of recipient repertoires, with over 95% found to appear de novo at the given depth. A decrease in recipient TCR diversity was observed after transplant, and a progressive increase in pathologically expanded clonotypes was seen from day 30 to day 180.

The immunoSEQ assay, a bias-controlled multiplex PCR using V- and J-specific primers, was used to amplify TCR beta CDR3 regions from genomic DNA. In a second PCR step, a proprietary barcode and Illumina adapter sequences were attached to the CDR3 amplicons. An Illumina MiSeq instrument was used for sequencing of the CDR3 libraries. The source study handled its data this way. Export and quality control were performed with immunoSEQ Analyzer 3.0, and downstream analyses were performed with R Bioconductor and Immunarch. Repertoire metrics were calculated using only productive rearrangements within the normalized downsampled data set. Clonotypes larger than 5 templates in the normalized cohort were defined as pathologically expanded. Repertoire diversity was measured with the Inverse Simpson Index. To capture all clonotypes, the CMV-specificity analyses were run on the non-normalized data set. TCRdb provides this immuneACCESS table in a form limited to in-frame rearrangements. Some clones are lacking; in checked studies, under half of them reflect an unresolved V gene, and why the rest are absent is not known. That table is the source of V, J and clone size, and D and trimming were worked out from the DNA. The sample records 10,000 to 15,000 clones, roughly 76% of which are singletons. The ten largest account for over 12% of the sample.

The clonotype was recovered from a male patient over 55 who had an allogeneic stem cell transplant from an unrelated donor, so the T cells may come from the graft donor. Some clones in this sample may be carry-over from other donors' samples. Recombination joined TRBV30 with TRBJ1-1, with the D gene too uncertain to name. Sample: peripheral blood mononuclear cells, taken 180 days after allogeneic stem cell transplant. The CDR3 region: CAWSLGTEAFF. The nucleotides read TGTGCCTGGAGTTTAGGGACTGAAGCTTTCTTT.